A selection of T cell receptor beta chains follows, all from one sample in a study of CD8 T cells in Susac syndrome. TCRdb reanalysed the immunoSEQ multiplex PCR reads using MiXCR and keeps one entry per CDR3 protein. The sample holds about 300,000 distinct CDR3 sequences, about 90% seen once. The sequencing input was CD4+ T cells from PBMCs. Every receptor here comes from a human donor with multiple sclerosis. Both conserved end residues are part of each CDR3. D genes are given only for firm matches. Rows give clone size only sometimes, using once, few, many, or a class for an expanded clone.

TRBJ2-1	TRBV4-3	NA	NA	CASSQDRGFSSYNEQFF	TGCGCCAGCAGCCAAGATCGGGGATTTAGCTCCTACAATGAGCAGTTCTTC
TRBJ2-7	TRBV7-9	NA	NA	CASSPTPGAYEQYF	TGTGCCAGCAGCCCCACCCCGGGCGCCTACGAGCAGTACTTC
TRBJ1-6	TRBV7-3	NA	NA	CASSPARVSPLHF	TGTGCCAGCAGCCCGGCGCGGGTTTCACCCCTCCACTTT
TRBJ2-5	TRBV5-4	NA	TRBD2	CASSGTSGRASETQYF	TGTGCCAGCAGCGGGACTAGCGGGAGGGCCAGTGAGACCCAGTACTTC
TRBJ2-1	TRBV5-4	NA	NA	CASSLGGAGSDRFF	TGTGCCAGCAGCTTGGGGGGGGCCGGGTCCGATCGGTTCTTC
TRBJ2-1	TRBV4-2	NA	TRBD1	CASSQVRGKNNEQFF	TGTGCCAGCAGCCAAGTCAGGGGGAAAAACAATGAGCAGTTCTTC
TRBJ1-2	TRBV20-1	NA	TRBD1	CSALNRDSTDGYTF	TGCAGTGCTCTTAACCGGGACAGTACGGATGGCTACACCTTC
TRBJ1-1	TRBV4-2	NA	TRBD1	CASSQDHRGNTEAFF	TGTGCCAGCAGCCAAGATCACAGGGGAAACACTGAAGCTTTCTTT
TRBJ2-7	TRBV7-2	once	TRBD2	CASSLTTGTSGIEQYF	TGTGCCAGCAGTCTAACTACCGGGACTAGCGGGATCGAGCAGTACTTC
TRBJ2-5	TRBV20-1	NA	NA	CSARPPTARQETQYF	TGCAGTGCTAGACCCCCGACAGCAAGGCAAGAGACCCAGTACTTC
TRBJ2-4	TRBV5-4	once	NA	CASSFVGQALIQYF	TGTGCCAGCAGCTTCGTTGGGCAGGCGTTAATTCAGTACTTC
TRBJ1-4	TRBV4-3	NA	TRBD1	CASSQGQGSEKLFF	TGCGCCAGCAGCCAAGGACAGGGGTCCGAAAAACTGTTTTTT
TRBJ2-2	TRBV5-1	NA	NA	CASSLEATTGELFF	TGCGCCAGCAGCTTGGAGGCTACCACCGGGGAGCTGTTTTTT
TRBJ1-5	TRBV3-1	few	TRBD1	CASSQGTGRNQPQHF	TGTGCCAGCAGCCAAGGGACAGGGAGGAATCAGCCCCAGCATTTT
TRBJ1-2	TRBV4-3	NA	TRBD1	CASSQDSTGQDAYGYTF	TGCGCCAGCAGCCAAGATTCCACGGGACAGGACGCTTATGGCTACACCTTC
TRBJ2-1	TRBV6-1	NA	TRBD1	CASSEMGQGPYNEQFF	TGTGCCAGCAGTGAAATGGGACAGGGGCCCTACAATGAGCAGTTCTTC
TRBJ2-7	TRBV19	NA	NA	CASSLDTGPGYEQYF	TGTGCCAGTAGTCTCGACACCGGACCTGGCTACGAGCAGTACTTC
TRBJ1-1	TRBV27	NA	NA	CASGRPTAEAFF	TGTGCCAGCGGGCGGCCCACCGCTGAAGCTTTCTTT
TRBJ2-1	TRBV20-1	NA	NA	CSAPADNEQFF	TGCAGTGCACCAGCGGACAATGAGCAGTTCTTC
TRBJ2-1	TRBV11-2	once	TRBD2	CASSLLLSGRAHNEQFF	TGTGCCAGCAGCTTACTCCTTAGCGGGAGGGCCCACAATGAGCAGTTCTTC
TRBJ2-5	TRBV5-1	NA	TRBD2	CASSEPEREVGETQYF	TGCGCCAGCAGCGAGCCGGAGCGGGAGGTTGGAGAGACCCAGTACTTC
TRBJ1-1	TRBV19	NA	TRBD1	CASSPQGGLGEAFF	TGTGCCAGTAGTCCCCAGGGGGGCCTAGGCGAAGCTTTCTTT
TRBJ2-3	TRBV19	once	NA	CASSIDLWGSITDTQYF	TGTGCCAGTAGTATAGATCTATGGGGCAGCATCACAGATACGCAGTATTTT
TRBJ1-2	TRBV12-3/TRBV12-4	few	NA	CASSLEGSGYTF	TGTGCCAGCAGTTTAGAGGGGAGCGGCTACACCTTC
TRBJ2-2	TRBV5-1	NA	TRBD1	CASSLRTGDTGELFF	TGCGCCAGCAGCTTGAGGACAGGGGACACCGGGGAGCTGTTTTTT
TRBJ2-7	TRBV2	NA	NA	CASVRETYEQYF	TGTGCCAGCGTCCGGGAGACCTACGAGCAGTACTTC
TRBJ2-3	TRBV5-1	NA	TRBD1	CASSLDRGVFTDTQYF	TGCGCCAGCAGCTTAGACAGGGGTGTATTCACAGATACGCAGTATTTT
TRBJ2-1	TRBV5-1	NA	NA	CASSLGRGVDNEQFF	TGCGCCAGCAGCTTGGGGCGGGGTGTCGACAATGAGCAGTTCTTC